Listed below are T cell receptor beta chains from one sample, sequenced in a study of blood T cell repertoires in COVID-19. TCRdb keeps only in-frame clones here, not all; method: immunoSEQ multiplex PCR. The table has around 220,000 clones, more than 70% seen once; the top ten hold around 7%. The sample taken for sequencing was PBMCs or T cells enriched from blood (not recorded which). Receptors were obtained from a woman between 35 and 50 years old with acute COVID-19. The CDR3 runs from the conserved cysteine through the conserved F or W. D genes are given only for firm matches. Only part of the rows carry a size: once, few, many, or a class if the clone is expanded.

TRBV4-3	.	.	TRBJ2-3	CASSQERRDTQYF	TGCGCCAGCAGCCAGGAAAGGCGGGATACGCAGTATTTT
TRBV18	TRBD1	few	TRBJ1-5	CASSPAGGSNQPQHF	TGTGCCAGCTCACCAGCAGGGGGCAGCAATCAGCCCCAGCATTTT
TRBV5-6	.	.	TRBJ1-5	CASSLGQVLGQPQHF	TGTGCCAGCAGCTTGGGTCAGGTTTTGGGTCAGCCCCAGCATTTT
TRBV30	.	.	TRBJ1-1	CAWSRSVATEAFF	TGTGCCTGGAGTCGATCGGTCGCCACTGAAGCTTTCTTT
TRBV5-5	TRBD2	once	TRBJ2-5	CASSSQTSGGSETQYF	TGTGCCAGCAGCTCCCAGACTAGCGGGGGGTCGGAGACCCAGTACTTC
TRBV4-2	.	.	TRBJ1-2	CASSQEGRETWLTF	TGTGCCAGCAGCCAAGAAGGGAGGGAGACATGGCTCACCTTC
TRBV29-1	TRBD1	.	TRBJ2-7	CSVAGQGDYEQYF	TGCAGCGTTGCCGGACAGGGTGACTACGAGCAGTACTTC
TRBV11-2	.	.	TRBJ2-6	CASSWQATSGANVLTF	TGTGCCAGCAGCTGGCAGGCGACCTCTGGGGCCAACGTCCTGACTTTC
TRBV5-8	.	.	TRBJ1-5	CASSLTGSHQPQHF	TGTGCCAGCAGCTTAACAGGTTCTCATCAGCCCCAGCATTTT
TRBV29-1	.	.	TRBJ1-1	CSAGQGRAFF	TGCAGCGCCGGCCAGGGGCGAGCTTTCTTT
TRBV4-2	.	.	TRBJ2-2	CASSQDPRVPGELFF	TGTGCCAGCAGCCAAGATCCCAGGGTGCCCGGGGAGCTGTTTTTT
TRBV5-5	.	.	TRBJ1-2	CASSLATGMGYGYTF	TGTGCCAGCAGCTTGGCCACAGGGATGGGCTATGGCTACACCTTC
TRBV2	.	few	TRBJ2-7	CASTRSYEQYF	TGTGCCAGCACCAGGTCCTACGAGCAGTACTTC
TRBV6-5	TRBD2	.	TRBJ2-5	CASSPGTRNIQYF	TGTGCCAGCAGCCCCGGGACTAGGAACATACAGTACTTC
TRBV7-9	TRBD1	.	TRBJ2-2	CASSLDRGTNTGELFF	TGTGCCAGCAGCTTAGACAGGGGAACGAACACCGGGGAGCTGTTTTTT
TRBV7-8	.	.	TRBJ1-1	CASSSQVGNTEAFF	TGTGCCAGCAGCTCACAGGTGGGGAACACTGAAGCTTTCTTT
TRBV7-3	TRBD1	.	TRBJ1-2	CASSQGQSYGYTF	TGTGCCAGCAGCCAGGGACAGTCCTATGGCTACACCTTC
TRBV6-5	.	.	TRBJ1-2	CGSTGRPSGGYTF	TGCGGCTCAACGGGTCGGCCCAGCGGGGGCTACACCTTC
TRBV10-3	TRBD1	.	TRBJ1-6	CAISELTGDNSPLHF	TGTGCCATCAGTGAGTTAACAGGGGATAATTCACCCCTCCACTTT
TRBV11-2	.	.	TRBJ1-5	CASSLDLPGQPQHF	TGTGCCAGCAGCTTAGATCTGCCCGGGCAGCCCCAGCATTTT
TRBV13	TRBD2	.	TRBJ2-3	CASSLTSGGTDTQYF	TGTGCCAGCAGCCTTACTAGCGGGGGCACAGATACGCAGTATTTT
TRBV29-1	TRBD1	.	TRBJ1-2	CSVGRQGGGYTF	TGCAGCGTTGGACGACAGGGGGGTGGCTACACCTTC
TRBV29-1	.	.	TRBJ2-1	CSASGLNEQFF	TGCAGCGCCTCAGGGTTGAATGAGCAGTTCTTC
TRBV29-1	.	.	TRBJ1-1	CSVGTAVNTEAFF	TGCAGCGTTGGAACAGCCGTGAACACTGAAGCTTTCTTT
TRBV3-1/TRBV3-2	.	.	TRBJ2-2	CASSQATGELFF	TGTGCCAGCAGCCAAGCTACCGGGGAGCTGTTTTTT
TRBV20-1	.	.	TRBJ2-1	CSASNQRAYNEQFF	TGCAGTGCTAGTAACCAGCGGGCCTACAATGAGCAGTTCTTC
TRBV28	TRBD2	.	TRBJ2-1	CASSSGLIAGGPHEQFF	TGTGCCAGCAGTTCCGGTCTAATAGCGGGAGGGCCACATGAGCAGTTCTTC
TRBV10-3	.	.	TRBJ1-2	CAISDQGDYGYTF	TGTGCCATCAGTGACCAGGGCGACTATGGCTACACCTTC
TRBV7-9	TRBD1	.	TRBJ1-1	CASSLAQGGNTEAFF	TGTGCCAGCAGCTTAGCTCAGGGGGGGAACACTGAAGCTTTCTTT
TRBV9	.	.	TRBJ2-3	CASSVASPDTQYF	TGTGCCAGCAGCGTAGCGTCCCCAGATACGCAGTATTTT